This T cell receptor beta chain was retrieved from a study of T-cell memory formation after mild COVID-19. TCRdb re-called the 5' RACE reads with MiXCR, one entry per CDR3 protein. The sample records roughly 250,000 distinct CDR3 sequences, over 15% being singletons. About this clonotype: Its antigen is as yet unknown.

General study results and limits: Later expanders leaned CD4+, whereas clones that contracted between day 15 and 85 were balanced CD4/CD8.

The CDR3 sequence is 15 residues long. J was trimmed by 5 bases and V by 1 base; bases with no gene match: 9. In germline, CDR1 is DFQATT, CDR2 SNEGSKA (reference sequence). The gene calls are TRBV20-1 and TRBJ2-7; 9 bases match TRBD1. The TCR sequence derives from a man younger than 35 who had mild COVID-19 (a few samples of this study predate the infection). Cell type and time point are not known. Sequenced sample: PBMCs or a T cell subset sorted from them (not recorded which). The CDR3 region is CSARVHPGQGHEQYV. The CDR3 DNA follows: TGCAGTGCTAGAGTCCACCCGGGACAGGGACACGAGCAGTACGTC.